Listed below are T cell receptor beta chains from one sample, sequenced in a study of T cells after yellow fever vaccination. TCRdb reprocessed the 5' RACE reads via MiXCR and lists one record per CDR3 protein. This sample has some 300,000 distinct CDR3 sequences; approximately 8% occur once, and the top ten carry about 3.7%. Sequencing was performed on CD4+ T cells sorted from PBMCs, taken 5 days after the yellow fever booster vaccination. These receptors came from a man between 18 and 29 years old who received the YFV17D yellow fever vaccine. Each CDR3 is given without its conserved first and last residue. Fields, in order: CDR3 protein, J gene, V gene.

CDR3aa: ASRLRDSSGNTIY
j_gene: TRBJ1-3
v_gene: TRBV6-2/TRBV6-3

CDR3aa: ASSQDWGDGYT
j_gene: TRBJ1-2
v_gene: TRBV4-1

CDR3aa: ASSYSILSYGYT
j_gene: TRBJ1-2
v_gene: TRBV6-5

CDR3aa: SVPGGAWSYGYT
j_gene: TRBJ1-2
v_gene: TRBV29-1

CDR3aa: ASSQGGGRDTQY
j_gene: TRBJ2-3
v_gene: TRBV4-1

CDR3aa: ASSVQGGGYI
j_gene: TRBJ1-2
v_gene: TRBV2

CDR3aa: ASSNTGTPRCYNEQF
j_gene: TRBJ2-1
v_gene: TRBV12-3/TRBV12-4

CDR3aa: ASSPWRGAGTDTQY
j_gene: TRBJ2-3
v_gene: TRBV6-6

CDR3aa: ASSLGNTGTGDGTQY
j_gene: TRBJ2-5
v_gene: TRBV5-1

CDR3aa: ASSLVGTDMNTEAF
j_gene: TRBJ1-1
v_gene: TRBV7-2

CDR3aa: SARETLRETQY
j_gene: TRBJ2-5
v_gene: TRBV20-1

CDR3aa: ASSLQGLGEQY
j_gene: TRBJ2-7
v_gene: TRBV7-2

CDR3aa: ASSQEASGGTKETQY
j_gene: TRBJ2-5
v_gene: TRBV4-3

CDR3aa: ASSYSRTSAKNIQY
j_gene: TRBJ2-4
v_gene: TRBV6-2/TRBV6-3

CDR3aa: ASSPSGGVYNTGELF
j_gene: TRBJ2-2
v_gene: TRBV3-2

CDR3aa: ASSQRHLAGGRNEQF
j_gene: TRBJ2-1
v_gene: TRBV4-1

CDR3aa: SARIPTESIYGYT
j_gene: TRBJ1-2
v_gene: TRBV20-1

CDR3aa: ASSQFQGGPSDGYT
j_gene: TRBJ1-2
v_gene: TRBV4-3

CDR3aa: ASSPGTGRQF
j_gene: TRBJ2-1
v_gene: TRBV2

CDR3aa: ASSLPGVANTGELF
j_gene: TRBJ2-2
v_gene: TRBV5-4

CDR3aa: ASSLYPGQGMFVVRETQY
j_gene: TRBJ2-5
v_gene: TRBV11-1

CDR3aa: ASSEWDGNYGYT
j_gene: TRBJ1-2
v_gene: TRBV2

CDR3aa: ASASSYRGDTQY
j_gene: TRBJ2-3
v_gene: TRBV28

CDR3aa: ASGGRLAGDPQY
j_gene: TRBJ2-5
v_gene: TRBV2

CDR3aa: ASSLPTGDSDTQY
j_gene: TRBJ2-3
v_gene: TRBV5-1

CDR3aa: SAQDRGNTEAF
j_gene: TRBJ1-1
v_gene: TRBV20-1

CDR3aa: ASTRGWAFTYNEQF
j_gene: TRBJ2-1
v_gene: TRBV12-3/TRBV12-4

CDR3aa: ASRKTGYKAF
j_gene: TRBJ1-1
v_gene: TRBV27